This T cell receptor beta chain was found in a study of CD8 T cells in Susac syndrome. Findings of the study overall: When the CD4+ T cell repertoires of patients with Susac syndrome were examined, they did not show any clonal expansion.

Random hexamers were used to reverse transcribe the RNA input (about 0.5 to 1 ug). Each CDR3 protein gets one entry after TCRdb re-called the immunoSEQ multiplex PCR reads with MiXCR. The sample has hundreds of thousands of distinct CDR3 sequences, 85% to 95% seen once. This clonotype was seen a single time. Its antigen is as yet unknown. CD8+ and CD4+ T cells circulating in blood were sequenced for TCR beta. This CDR3 comprises 14 residues. The germline V gene encodes CDR1 GTSNPN and CDR2 SVGIG (reference sequence). J was trimmed by 8 bases and V by 3 bases; bases with no gene match: 10. The origin of this receptor is a human donor with Susac syndrome. The J gene is TRBJ2-1, the V gene TRBV30; 7 bases line up with TRBD1. The sequenced sample consisted of CD4+ T cells from PBMCs. The CDR3 region is CAWSPADRVHEQFF. In DNA form, the CDR3 reads TGTGCCTGGAGCCCCGCCGACAGGGTTCATGAGCAGTTCTTC.